The clone carrying this TCR beta chain appeared a single time. Its target is unknown. This may be a read error, as it is one base from a much larger clone. The data are from a study of Graves' ophthalmopathy and Graves' hyperthyroidism. Study-level information: Researchers obtained peripheral blood at initial diagnosis, before any treatment had begun.

Study-wide results and caveats: Most clonotypes expanded in thyroid above 0.001 frequency were present in blood too.

Trimming cost V 5 bases and J 5 bases, with 16 bases left between them. In germline, CDR1 is WSHSY, CDR2 SAAADI. There are 15 residues in the CDR3. From RNA, the CDR3 regions of TCR beta chains were amplified and sequenced. Second-round multiplex PCR came after first-round RT-PCR with HTBI primers. TCRdb independently ran MiXCR on the multiplex PCR reads; one entry per CDR3 protein. This sample yields over 450,000 distinct CDR3 sequences, of which about 15% are seen a single time; roughly 10% belongs to the top ten. Sequences were obtained from blood. This receptor was identified in a woman in her 30s with Graves' ophthalmopathy. The chain joins TRBV10-2 to TRBJ1-5, with TRBD1 as a possible D gene (5 bases). The CDR3 loop is CASSPTNRWDQPQHF. DNA of the CDR3: TGCGCCAGCAGTCCCACGAACAGGTGGGATCAGCCCCAGCATTTT.